The 26 T cell receptor beta chains presented below share a single source sample, sequenced in a study of CD8 T cells in ankylosing spondylitis. Whole-study results and caveats: Apparently characteristic of ankylosing spondylitis blood was a TCR beta motif (about 8 highly homologous variants).

Their antigens are not known. Using its own MiXCR run on the 5' RACE reads, TCRdb lists one record per CDR3 protein. The data hold more than 500,000 distinct CDR3 sequences, with about 5.4% observed a single time. The sequencing sample was made of blood, either unsorted or a sorted T cell fraction (not recorded which). These receptor sequences come from a male donor with ankylosing spondylitis.

This clonotype has ten or more counts. This sequence joins TRBV12-3 or TRBV12-4 and TRBJ1-1, with D perhaps matching TRBD1 (6 bases). The CDR3 extends over 13 amino acids. The germline V and J ends were trimmed by 8 bases and 0 bases, with 10 bases remaining between them. CDR3 bases: TGTGCCAGCGGTACAGGGTTGAACACTGAAGCTTTCTTT. It translates to CASGTGLNTEAFF.

This clonotype occurred many times. The rearrangement links TRBV5-1 to TRBJ1-2; 10 nucleotides line up with TRBD1. Trimming at V came to 0 bases and at J to 7 bases, leaving 3 bases not matched to a gene. The germline V gene has CDR1 SGHRS and CDR2 YFSETQ. CDR3 length: 14 amino acids. The CDR3 is CASSLEGQGTGYTF. As DNA, the CDR3 is TGCGCCAGCAGCTTGGAGGGACAGGGGACTGGCTACACCTTC.

The table lists this clonotype with many counts. This chain uses TRBV10-3 with TRBJ2-3; D is possibly TRBD1 or TRBD2 (5 bases each). CDR3 length: 13 amino acids. The germline CDR1 and CDR2 sequences are ENHRY and SYGVKD. V lost 4 bases, J lost 7 bases, and 12 bases lay in between. CDR3 DNA sequence: TGTGCCATCAGTGGATATGGGGACCATACGCAGTATTTT. Its protein product is CAISGYGDHTQYF.

This clonotype was found a few times. The rearrangement uses TRBV9 and TRBJ2-7, with D possibly TRBD2 on 5 matching bases. The CDR3 runs to 17 residues. V gave up 0 bases and J gave up 6 bases, with 22 bases separating them. The germline CDR1 and CDR2 sequences are SGDLS and YYNGEE. DNA for the CDR3: TGTGCCAGCAGCGTAGCTACCGGAGCGGCCTCTCGGGGCGAGCAGTACTTC. Residues: CASSVATGAASRGEQYF.

This clonotype showed up many times. The V call is TRBV4-1, the J call TRBJ1-1; weak D call: TRBD1 (5 bases). The CDR3 length is 13 residues. Germline assignment: CDR1 MGHRA and CDR2 YSYEKL. The V end lost 5 bases, the J end lost 4 bases, and 11 bases lay between the germline ends. CDR3 protein: CASSFREATEAFF. The CDR3 nucleotides read TGCGCCAGCAGCTTCAGGGAGGCCACTGAAGCTTTCTTT.

This clonotype was recorded many times. The CDR3, as DNA: TGTGCCAGCAGCCCGGGTGGGCACCTGAACACTGAAGCTTTCTTT. It specifies CASSPGGHLNTEAFF. The V gene is TRBV6-1, the J gene TRBJ1-1; D is uncertain. CDR1 MNHNS and CDR2 SASEGT come from the germline V gene. The ends were cut back, 6 bases at V and 0 bases at J, with 14 bases in the middle. The CDR3 totals 15 residues.

This clonotype was observed at least ten times. The chain links TRBV7-6 to TRBJ2-3; 9 bases are shared with TRBD2. The CDR3 is 15 amino acids. The V and J ends lost 5 bases and 8 bases, in that order; junction bases with no gene match: 11. Germline V gene sequence: CDR1 SGHVS, CDR2 FNYEAQ. CDR3 region: CASSVGTSLGVTQYF. For the CDR3, the DNA is TGTGCCAGCAGCGTCGGGACTAGCTTGGGGGTTACGCAGTATTTT.

This clonotype turned up a few times. The chain has TRBV2 and TRBJ2-1; 8 bases match TRBD2. V dropped 6 bases and J dropped 5; count of bases not matched to a gene: 9. The CDR3 loop spans 15 amino acids. CDR1 SNHLY and CDR2 FYNNEI come from the germline V gene. Here the CDR3 reads CASSERERWNNEQFF. CDR3 in DNA: TGTGCCAGCAGCGAGCGGGAGAGGTGGAACAATGAGCAGTTCTTC.

This clonotype was seen at least ten times. V gene TRBV6-1 combines with J gene TRBJ1-6; D is unclear. Germline CDR1 reads MNHNS; CDR2 reads SASEGT. The CDR3 has 16 residues. Trimming stripped 5 bases from V and 10 bases from J, with 21 bases between. CDR3 nucleotide sequence: TGTGCCAGCAGTCCGAATGCCGGGAAGCCGGGATCACCCCTCCACTTT. This encodes CASSPNAGKPGSPLHF.

This clonotype was observed a handful of times. The chain uses TRBV18 and TRBJ2-7; 9 nucleotides agree with TRBD1. CDR3 length: 15 amino acids. Trimming took 6 bases from V and 2 from J; bases not matched to a gene: 8. Germline loops: CDR1 KGHSH, CDR2 LQKENI. CDR3 coding DNA: TGTGCCAGCTCGCCCAGGACAGGGGAGGCCTACGAGCAGTACTTC. Its protein product is CASSPRTGEAYEQYF.

This clonotype was recorded many times. The J gene is TRBJ1-1, the V gene TRBV29-1, with D perhaps matching TRBD1 (5 bases). V lost 1 base and J lost 3, with 9 bases in between. CDR1 and CDR2 (germline): SQVTM, ANQGSEA. This CDR3 comprises 13 residues. The CDR3: CSVEVGGYTEAFF. In DNA form, the CDR3 reads TGCAGCGTTGAAGTGGGGGGGTACACTGAAGCTTTCTTT.

On this clonotype: This may be a read error: a much more frequent sequence differs by one nucleotide. The chain recombines TRBV28 with TRBJ1-5; no clear D gene. V was trimmed by 6 bases and J by 7 bases, leaving 10 bases between them. The CDR3 covers 12 residues. Germline V gene data show CDR1 as MDHEN and CDR2 as SYDVKM. The CDR3 DNA is TGTGCCAGCAGGTATGTCCAGCAGCCCCAGCATTTT. Protein product: CASRYVQQPQHF.

Many counts were recorded for this clonotype. The J gene is TRBJ2-1, the V gene TRBV29-1; 7 nucleotides match TRBD1. The CDR3 covers 12 residues. V shed 4 bases and J 6 bases; nucleotides not matched to a gene: 3. The germline gives CDR1 SQVTM, CDR2 ANQGSEA. CDR3 region: CSVAPGGNEQFF. CDR3 sequence (DNA): TGCAGCGTTGCGCCAGGGGGCAATGAGCAGTTCTTC.

This clonotype has a count of ten or more. This chain joins TRBV20-1 and TRBJ2-3; 9 nucleotides agree with TRBD1. The V and J ends lost 5 bases and 5 bases, in that order; junction bases with no gene match: 5. Germline V gene sequence: CDR1 DFQATT, CDR2 SNEGSKA (reference sequence). This CDR3 has 13 amino acids. Here the CDR3 reads CSALDRGGDTQYF. The CDR3 nucleotides are TGCAGTGCTTTGGACAGGGGTGGAGATACGCAGTATTTT.

In its sample, this clonotype was seen many times. The chain has TRBV10-3 and TRBJ2-7, with TRBD2 matching 13 bases. This CDR3 has 15 residues. CDR1 and CDR2 (germline): ENHRY, SYGVKD. Trimming at V came to 10 bases and at J to 0 bases, leaving 6 bases not matched to a gene. The CDR3 region has the DNA TGTGCCACCGGGACTAGCGGGACCATCTCCTACGAGCAGTACTTC. Encoded protein: CATGTSGTISYEQYF.

This clonotype appeared many times. The chain recombines TRBV12-3 or TRBV12-4 with TRBJ2-3; D is possibly TRBD1 (5 bases). The CDR3 runs 17 residues. Trimming left V 2 bases short and J 3 bases short, with 18 bases between. CDR3 amino acids: CASSLIPATPGTDTQYF. The DNA of the CDR3 is TGTGCCAGCAGTTTAATTCCCGCCACGCCAGGGACAGATACGCAGTATTTT.

This clonotype was recorded at least ten times. The rearrangement joins TRBV12-3 or TRBV12-4 to TRBJ1-2; D is undetermined. Trimming removed 3 bases at V and 4 bases at J, with 12 bases between. The CDR3 totals 14 residues. CDR3 in DNA: TGTGCCAGCAGTTTGAGGGCTACAAGCTATGGCTACACCTTC. It yields the protein CASSLRATSYGYTF.

Many counts were recorded for this clonotype. The gene calls are TRBV4-2 and TRBJ1-1, with D uncertain. V was pared by 4 bases and J by 0 bases, with 15 bases between. The germline gives CDR1 LGHNA, CDR2 YNFKEQ. CDR3 length: 16 residues. The CDR3 protein is CASSPRVEGMNTEAFF. The CDR3 coding sequence is TGTGCCAGCAGCCCCCGAGTAGAGGGAATGAACACTGAAGCTTTCTTT.

The sample holds many counts of this clonotype. The CDR3 nucleotides read TGCAGTGCGTGGACTAGCGGGAGAGGGGAGCTGTTTTTT. Translation gives CSAWTSGRGELFF. V usage is TRBV20-1 and J usage is TRBJ2-2; 13 bases align to TRBD2. From germline, CDR1 is DFQATT and CDR2 SNEGSKA (reference sequence). The CDR3 runs 13 residues. V shed 6 bases and J 8 bases; nucleotides not matched to a gene: 3.

This clonotype was observed at least ten times. The chain employs TRBV4-3 and TRBJ2-2, with D tentatively TRBD2 (6 bases). Germline CDR1 is LGHNA and CDR2 is YSLEER. There are 18 residues in the CDR3. V was shortened by 0 bases and J by 6 bases, with 20 bases between the two germline ends. CDR3 amino acids: CASSQEFRGEVGAGELFF. In DNA, the CDR3 is TGCGCCAGCAGCCAAGAATTTCGAGGGGAGGTAGGCGCCGGGGAGCTGTTTTTT.

This clonotype was picked up many times. J is TRBJ1-2 and V is TRBV20-1; no reliable D call. V was pared by 4 bases and J by 4 bases, with 10 bases between. The germline CDR1 and CDR2 sequences are DFQATT and SNEGSKA (reference sequence). This CDR3 comprises 12 residues. In nucleotides, the CDR3 is TGCAGTGCTACCCCGGGGAGCTATGGCTACACCTTC. Translating gives CSATPGSYGYTF.

This clonotype appeared a few times. The chain uses TRBV3-1 and TRBJ2-7, with D possibly matching TRBD2 (5 bases). V lost 11 bases to trimming and J lost 0 bases, with 11 bases between them. The CDR3 length is 12 residues. The germline CDR1 and CDR2 sequences are LGHDT and YNNKEL (reference sequence). The CDR3 loop reads CAVGMSSYEQYF. The CDR3 nucleotides read TGTGCCGTCGGGATGAGCTCCTACGAGCAGTACTTC.

This clonotype was observed at least ten times. This rearrangement joins TRBV12-3 or TRBV12-4 to TRBJ2-3, with 7 bases lining up with TRBD1. The CDR3 extends over 14 amino acids. The V segment lost 6 bases and the J segment 0 bases; nucleotides outside the gene matches: 3. CDR3 sequence (DNA): TGTGCCAGCAGGGACAGGACTAGCACAGATACGCAGTATTTT. Its translation is CASRDRTSTDTQYF.

This clonotype occurred many times. The rearrangement links TRBV11-2 to TRBJ2-1; 8 nucleotides align to TRBD1. V gave up 3 bases and J gave up 10 bases; unmatched junction bases: 11. CDR1 is SGHAT and CDR2 is FQNNGV in the germline V gene. The CDR3 covers 15 residues. The CDR3 sequence: CASSFKTGDRREQFF. The CDR3 DNA sequence: TGTGCCAGCAGCTTTAAGACAGGGGACCGAAGGGAGCAGTTCTTC.

The CDR3: CAWSVRLAARDEQFF. In nucleotides, the CDR3 is TGTGCCTGGAGTGTACGACTAGCGGCTAGGGATGAGCAGTTCTTC. The rearrangement uses TRBV30 and TRBJ2-1; 9 nucleotides align to TRBD2. CDR1 GTSNPN and CDR2 SVGIG come from the germline V gene (reference sequence). V shed 0 bases, J shed 8 bases, and the junction held 8 bases outside the gene matches. The CDR3 runs to 15 residues.

The chain joins TRBV15 to TRBJ1-5; 8 positions match TRBD1. The ends lost 7 bases at V and 11 bases at J; junction bases unmatched: 13. CDR3 length equals 14 residues. Germline-derived CDR1 and CDR2 are LNHNV and YYDKDF (reference sequence). The CDR3 bases are TGTGCCACCACAGGCCAGGGGGCCAGCAAGGCCCAGCATTTT. The encoded protein is CATTGQGASKAQHF.